This entry lists 4 T cell receptor beta chains sequenced from one sample in a study of T cell changes during pregnancy in multiple sclerosis. Using immunoSEQ multiplex PCR, the repertoire was profiled, and TCRdb retains in-frame clones only, with some absent. The sample consists of approximately 98,000 clones, around 92% of them appearing once. The sample was peripheral blood, taken after pregnancy. The receptors here all came from a female donor in good health, enrolled as a control in a pregnancy study.

The chain is built from TRBV2 and TRBJ1-4; TRBD1 agrees at 8 bases. The CDR3 length is 14 residues. Germline CDR1 and CDR2: SNHLY and FYNNEI. Trimming at V came to 6 bases and at J to 4 bases, leaving 4 bases not matched to a gene. Here the CDR3 DNA reads TGTGCCAGCAGCGACAGGGGCCTTAATGAAAAACTGTTTTTT. Residues: CASSDRGLNEKLFF. Complete variable domain (other parts from reference TRBV2 and TRBJ1-4): EPEVTQTPSHQVTQMGQEVILRCVPISNHLYFYWYRQILGQKVEFLVSFYNNEISEKSEIFDDQFSVERPDGSNFTLKIRSTKLEDSAMYFCASSDRGLNEKLFFGSGTQLSVL.

This chain links TRBV7-2 with TRBJ1-2; D ambiguous. This CDR3 is 17 amino acids long. From germline, CDR1 is SGHTA and CDR2 FQGNSA. The germline V and J ends were trimmed by 1 base and 4 bases, with 19 bases remaining between them. The CDR3 bases are TGTGCCAGCAGCTTAGATCTTCGAGGCGGAAGCCCCTATGGCTACACCTTC. Amino acids: CASSLDLRGGSPYGYTF.

The gene calls are TRBV5-5 and TRBJ2-2; weak D call: TRBD1 (5 bases). Germline CDR1 and CDR2: SGHKS and YYEKEE (reference sequence). The CDR3 covers 17 residues. V lost 0 bases and J lost 0, with 12 bases in between. CDR3 residues: CASSLETGAPNTGELFF. In DNA form, the CDR3 reads TGTGCCAGCAGCTTGGAGACTGGGGCCCCGAACACCGGGGAGCTGTTTTTT.

The rearrangement joins TRBV10-3 to TRBJ2-2, with TRBD1 matching 10 bases. Germline V gene sequence: CDR1 ENHRY, CDR2 SYGVKD. Trimming at V came to 5 bases and at J to 8 bases, leaving 8 bases not matched to a gene. This CDR3 is 15 amino acids long. DNA for the CDR3: TGTGCCATCAGTCAGACAGGGGGCGCAGCTGGGGAGCTGTTTTTT. Translation gives CAISQTGGAAGELFF.